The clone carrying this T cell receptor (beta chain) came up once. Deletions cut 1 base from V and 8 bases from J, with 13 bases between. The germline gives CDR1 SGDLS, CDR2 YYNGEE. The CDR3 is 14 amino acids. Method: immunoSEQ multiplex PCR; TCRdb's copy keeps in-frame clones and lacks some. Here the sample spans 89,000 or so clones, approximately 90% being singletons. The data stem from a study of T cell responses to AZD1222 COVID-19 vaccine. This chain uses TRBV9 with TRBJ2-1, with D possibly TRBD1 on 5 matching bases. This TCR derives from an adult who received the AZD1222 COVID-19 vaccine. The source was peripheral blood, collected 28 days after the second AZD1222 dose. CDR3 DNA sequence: TGTGCCAGCAGCGTATCAGGGTCGGGCGATGAGCAGTTCTTC. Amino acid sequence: CASSVSGSGDEQFF.